The T cell receptor beta chain described here comes from a study of blood T cell repertoires in COVID-19. Study as a whole: Sources were T cells, B-cell-depleted T cells, or PBMCs; the material itself was cDNA or gDNA.

Residents of over 20 US areas, aged about 18 to 89 years, made up the participants. Participant-reported clinical history was the basis for cohort assignment. The study recruited exposed participants who had met a COVID-19 case within 2 weeks before entry. Measured with immunoSEQ multiplex PCR; TCRdb has only the in-frame clones, and not every one. The sample gives about 150,000 clones, roughly 87% of which show up once; about 4.1% is in the top ten. Germline values: CDR1 SGDLS, CDR2 YYNGEE. The CDR3 sequence is 11 residues long. Trimming took off 7 bases at V and 7 bases at J, with 9 bases between the two ends.

V is TRBV9 and J is TRBJ1-3; D not resolved. This receptor was identified in a woman in her forties who had been exposed to COVID-19. The sample consisted of PBMCs or T cells enriched from blood (not recorded which). The CDR3 reads CASSHQNTIYF. Written as DNA, the CDR3 is TGTGCCAGCTCCCACCAGAACACCATATATTTT.